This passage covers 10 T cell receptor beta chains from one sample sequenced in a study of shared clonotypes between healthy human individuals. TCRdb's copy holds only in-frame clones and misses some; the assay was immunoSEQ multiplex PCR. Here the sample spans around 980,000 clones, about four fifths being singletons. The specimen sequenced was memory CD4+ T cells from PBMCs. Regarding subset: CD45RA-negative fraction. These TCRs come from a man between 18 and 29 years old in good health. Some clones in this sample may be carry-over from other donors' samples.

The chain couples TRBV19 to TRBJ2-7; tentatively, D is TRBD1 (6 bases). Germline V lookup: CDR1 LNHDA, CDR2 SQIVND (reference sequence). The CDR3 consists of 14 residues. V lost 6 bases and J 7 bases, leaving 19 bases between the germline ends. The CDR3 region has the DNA TGTGCCAGTAGCCCCGGGACACTCAATCGTGAGCAGTACTTC. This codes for CASSPGTLNREQYF.

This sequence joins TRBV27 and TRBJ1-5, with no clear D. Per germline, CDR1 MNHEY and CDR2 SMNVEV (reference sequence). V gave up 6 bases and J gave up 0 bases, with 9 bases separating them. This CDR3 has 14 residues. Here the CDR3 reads CASSSSTSNQPQHF. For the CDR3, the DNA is TGTGCCAGCAGCTCGTCTACTAGCAATCAGCCCCAGCATTTT.

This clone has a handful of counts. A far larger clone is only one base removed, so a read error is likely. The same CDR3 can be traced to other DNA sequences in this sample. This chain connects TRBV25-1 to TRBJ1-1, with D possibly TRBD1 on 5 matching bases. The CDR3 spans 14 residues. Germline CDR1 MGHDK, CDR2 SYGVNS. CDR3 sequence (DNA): TGTGCCAGCAGTGAATATCAGGAAGGGACTGAAGCTTTCTTC. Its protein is CASSEYQEGTEAFF.

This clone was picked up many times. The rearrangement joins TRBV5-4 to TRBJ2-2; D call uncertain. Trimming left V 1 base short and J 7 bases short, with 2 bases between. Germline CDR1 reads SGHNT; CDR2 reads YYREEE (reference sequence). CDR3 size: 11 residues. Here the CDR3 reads CASSLRGELFF. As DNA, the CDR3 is TGTGCCAGCAGCTTGCGCGGGGAGCTGTTTTTT.

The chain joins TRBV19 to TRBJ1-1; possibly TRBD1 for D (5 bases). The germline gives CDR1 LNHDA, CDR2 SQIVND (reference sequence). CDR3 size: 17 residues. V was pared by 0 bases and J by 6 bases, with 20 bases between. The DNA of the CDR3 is TGTGCCAGTAGTATAGAGAGGAGGGGCCGATTGACCCCTGAAGCTTTCTTT. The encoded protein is CASSIERRGRLTPEAFF.

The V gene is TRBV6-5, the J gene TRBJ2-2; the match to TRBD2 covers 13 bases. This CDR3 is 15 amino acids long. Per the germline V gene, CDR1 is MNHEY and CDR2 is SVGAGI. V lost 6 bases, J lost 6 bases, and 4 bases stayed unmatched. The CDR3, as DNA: TGTGCCAGCAGCCGGACTAGCGGGAGTGCCGGGGAGCTGTTTTTT. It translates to CASSRTSGSAGELFF.

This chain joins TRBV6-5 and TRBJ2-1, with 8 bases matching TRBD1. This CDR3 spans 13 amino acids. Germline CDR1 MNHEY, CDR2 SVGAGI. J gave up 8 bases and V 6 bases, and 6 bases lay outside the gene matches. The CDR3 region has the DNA TGTGCCAGCAGAGGACAGGGCTTTTATGAGCAGTTCTTC. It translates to CASRGQGFYEQFF.

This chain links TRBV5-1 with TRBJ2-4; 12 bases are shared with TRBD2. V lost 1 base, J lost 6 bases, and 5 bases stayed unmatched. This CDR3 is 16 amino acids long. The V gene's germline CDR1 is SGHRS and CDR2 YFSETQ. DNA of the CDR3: TGCGCCAGCAGCTTGTCTCTAGCGGGAGGGCCAAACATTCAGTACTTC. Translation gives CASSLSLAGGPNIQYF.

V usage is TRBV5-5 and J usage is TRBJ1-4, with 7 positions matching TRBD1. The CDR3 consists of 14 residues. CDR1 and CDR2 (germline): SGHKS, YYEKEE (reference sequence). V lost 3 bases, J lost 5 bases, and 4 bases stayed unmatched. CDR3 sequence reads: CASSWTGSNEKLFF. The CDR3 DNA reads TGTGCCAGCAGCTGGACAGGTTCGAATGAAAAACTGTTTTTT.

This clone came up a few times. The CDR3 DNA sequence: TGTGCCAGCAGTTCAATTCAGGGGACCTACGAGCAGTACTTC. As protein: CASSSIQGTYEQYF. V and J are TRBV6-1 and TRBJ2-7; D may be TRBD1 (6 bases). This CDR3 comprises 14 residues. Trimming stripped 5 bases from V and 2 bases from J, with 13 bases between. The germline gives CDR1 MNHNS, CDR2 SASEGT.